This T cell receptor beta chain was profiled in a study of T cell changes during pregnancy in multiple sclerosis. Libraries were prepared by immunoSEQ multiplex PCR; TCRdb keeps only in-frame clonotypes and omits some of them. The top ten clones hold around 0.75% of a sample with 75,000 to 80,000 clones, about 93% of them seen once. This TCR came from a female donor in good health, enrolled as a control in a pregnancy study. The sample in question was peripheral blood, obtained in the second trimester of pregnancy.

The chain's CDR3 is CASSPTGSYGYTF. The CDR3 region has the DNA TGTGCCAGCAGCCCCACAGGTTCCTATGGCTACACCTTC. V usage is TRBV7-8 and J usage is TRBJ1-2, with D perhaps matching TRBD1 (5 bases). CDR1 and CDR2 from the germline V gene are SGHVS and FQNEAQ. Trimming took 5 bases from V and 4 from J, leaving 11 bases between them. CDR3 length: 13 residues. Looking up the rest from reference TRBV7-8 and TRBJ1-2 gives the full variable domain: GAGVSQSPRYKVAKRGQDVALRCDPISGHVSLFWYQQALGQGPEFLTYFQNEAQLDKSGLPSDRFFAERPEGSVSTLKIQRTQQEDSAVYLCASSPTGSYGYTFGSGTRLTVV.